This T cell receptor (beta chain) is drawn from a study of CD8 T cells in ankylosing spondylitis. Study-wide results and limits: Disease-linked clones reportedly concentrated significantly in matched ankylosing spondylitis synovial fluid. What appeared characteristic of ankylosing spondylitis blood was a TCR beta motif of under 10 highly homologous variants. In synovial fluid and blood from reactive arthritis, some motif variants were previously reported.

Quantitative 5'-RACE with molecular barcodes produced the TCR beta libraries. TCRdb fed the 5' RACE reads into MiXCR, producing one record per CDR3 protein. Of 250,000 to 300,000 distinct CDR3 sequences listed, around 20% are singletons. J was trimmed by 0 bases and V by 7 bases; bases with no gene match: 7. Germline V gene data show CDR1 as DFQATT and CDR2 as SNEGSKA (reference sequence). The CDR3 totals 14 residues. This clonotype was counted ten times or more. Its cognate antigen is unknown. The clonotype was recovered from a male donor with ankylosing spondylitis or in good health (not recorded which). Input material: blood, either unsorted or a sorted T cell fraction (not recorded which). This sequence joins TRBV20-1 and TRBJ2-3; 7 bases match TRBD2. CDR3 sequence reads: CSVAGVLSTDTQYF. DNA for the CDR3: TGCAGTGTTGCGGGGGTACTCAGCACAGATACGCAGTATTTT.